This T cell receptor (beta chain) was captured by sequencing in a study of blood T cell repertoires in COVID-19. Whole-study context: Donors in the United States, Italy and Spain gave samples during acute or convalescent COVID-19. Sources were T cells, B-cell-depleted T cells, or PBMCs; the material itself was cDNA or gDNA.

Per the authors' pipeline: Quantification of nucleated cells was approximated via reference gene primer amplification. Profiling relied on immunoSEQ multiplex PCR, and the TCRdb table lists in-frame clones only, not all of them. V and J calls and clone size are those listed in that table; D and trimming were worked out from the DNA. The sample holds 270,000 or so clones, about four fifths seen once. The V gene end was trimmed by 8 bases and the J gene end by 4 bases; junction bases not matched to a gene: 4. The germline V gene has CDR1 LNHDA and CDR2 SQIVND (reference sequence). The CDR3 consists of 14 residues.

The origin of this receptor is a woman aged 18 to 35 with acute or convalescent COVID-19. The sample consisted of peripheral blood. V and J are TRBV19 and TRBJ2-3; 12 bases align to TRBD2. CDR3 in amino acids: CASSTSGSSDTQYF. CDR3 in DNA: TGTGCCAGTTCGACTAGCGGGAGTTCAGATACGCAGTATTTT.